Below, 13 T cell receptor beta chains from the same sample are listed, as sequenced in a study of tumor and adjacent non-tumor tissue in lung cancer. No cell sorting was done before RNA was extracted from the tissue. The library came from three nested PCR rounds adapted from ARM-PCR protocols. TCRdb reprocessed the multiplex PCR reads via MiXCR and lists one record per CDR3 protein. The sample lists 120,000 or so distinct CDR3 sequences; 66% were seen once. The source material was lung tumor tissue. These receptors all come from a man between 25 and 39 years old with non-small cell lung cancer.

The table lists this clonotype with many counts. This chain links TRBV7-8 with TRBJ1-5; D unclear. V lost 1 base and J lost 0, with 7 bases in between. Looked up from germline, CDR1 is SGHVS and CDR2 is FQNEAQ. The length of the CDR3 is 15 residues. The CDR3, as DNA: TGTGCCAGCAGCTTAGGGGGTGGTAGCAATCAGCCCCAGCATTTT. It encodes CASSLGGGSNQPQHF. Full variable domain (missing parts from reference TRBV7-8 and TRBJ1-5): GAGVSQSPRYKVAKRGQDVALRCDPISGHVSLFWYQQALGQGPEFLTYFQNEAQLDKSGLPSDRFFAERPEGSVSTLKIQRTQQEDSAVYLCASSLGGGSNQPQHFGDGTRLSIL.

To note about this clonotype: An end of the junction differs from the germline gene, which may be a read error. The CDR3 protein is CASTQRGGSSYQQYF. In nucleotides, the CDR3 is TGCGCCAGCACCCAACGGGGCGGGTCCTCCTACCAGCAGTACTTC. The V call is TRBV5-1, the J call TRBJ2-7; D assignment may be TRBD1 or TRBD2 (5 bases each). The CDR3 consists of 15 residues. CDR1 and CDR2 from the germline V gene are SGHRS and YFSETQ. Full variable domain (remainder filled in from reference TRBV5-1 and TRBJ2-7): KAGVTQTPRYLIKTRGQQVTLSCSPISGHRSVSWYQQTPGQGLQFLFEYFSETQRNKGNFPGRFSGRQFSNSRSEMNVSTLELGDSALYLCASTQRGGSSYQQYFGPGTRLTVT.

This chain joins TRBV4-2 and TRBJ1-3; D is ambiguous. The V end lost 0 bases, the J end lost 4 bases, and 13 bases lay between the germline ends. Germline CDR1 is LGHNA and CDR2 is YNFKEQ. The CDR3 has 16 amino acids. The CDR3 nucleotides are TGTGCCAGCAGCCAAGAGGAGGGAACGTGGGGAAACACCATATATTTT. Translation: CASSQEEGTWGNTIYF.

Notes on this clonotype: This sequence may be a read error, since a much larger clone differs from it by one base. Since the CDR3 does not end with the conserved phenylalanine or tryptophan, this likely comes from a read error. Because the CDR3's place on the DNA is in doubt, the DNA is left out and the CDR3 is given as listed by TCRdb. The J gene is TRBJ2-3, the V gene TRBV12-3 or TRBV12-4; TRBD1, the table's D call, lacks a check against the DNA. The CDR3 extends over 15 residues, inclusive of both ends. The CDR3 spells CASSEQGNPIDTRYC.

In regard to this clonotype: The CDR3 does not close with the conserved phenylalanine or tryptophan, likely indicating a read error. The DNA is omitted, as the CDR3 cannot be located on it reliably, and the CDR3 follows TCRdb's listing. The chain joins TRBV11-1 to TRBJ2-3; the table calls TRBD2, which could not be checked here. Inclusive of both ends, the CDR3 amounts to 16 amino acids. CDR1 is SGHAT and CDR2 is FQDESV in the germline V gene (reference sequence). The CDR3 sequence: CTSSSLAGGPGDTQYL.

The rearrangement uses TRBV11-2 and TRBJ2-3, with TRBD2 matching 10 bases. The CDR3 contains 16 residues. Germline V CDR1 and CDR2: SGHAT, FQNNGV. The V segment lost 4 bases and the J segment 4 bases; nucleotides outside the gene matches: 8. The CDR3 nucleotides are TGTGCCAGCAGCTCCGGAGTAGCGGGGGGTCCAGATACGCAGTATTTT. Translated, it gives CASSSGVAGGPDTQYF.

Regarding this clonotype: A much larger clone sits a single nucleotide away, making a read error possible. The chain has TRBV20-1 and TRBJ1-1, with 7 bases aligning to TRBD1. CDR1 DFQATT and CDR2 SNEGSKA come from the germline V gene (reference sequence). The CDR3 totals 13 residues. The CDR3 DNA follows: TGCAGTACTAGAGGGGGCGCGAACACTGAAGCTTTCTTT. This translates into CSTRGGANTEAFF.

V is TRBV5-1 and J is TRBJ2-7; D gene unclear. With 1 base removed from V and 2 bases from J, the gap between germline ends came to 7 bases. This CDR3 region has 13 residues. Germline assignment: CDR1 SGHRS and CDR2 YFSETQ. The CDR3 spells CASSLRLTYEQYF. The CDR3 DNA reads as TGCGCCAGCAGCTTGCGTCTAACCTACGAGCAGTACTTC.

As to this clonotype: Being one base from a much bigger clone, this may be a read error. The chain couples TRBV4-3 to TRBJ2-3; 9 bases line up with TRBD2. Germline values: CDR1 LGHNA, CDR2 YSLEER. This CDR3 has 20 residues. The ends lost 0 bases at V and 2 bases at J; junction bases unmatched: 15. For the CDR3, the DNA is TGCGCCAGCAGCCAAGACTTTGGACTAGCGTGGGGCCCTTACACAGATACGCAGTATTTT. Translated, it gives CASSQDFGLAWGPYTDTQYF.

The sample holds many counts of this clonotype. The chain has TRBV4-1 and TRBJ2-7; maybe TRBD1 (7 bases). From germline, CDR1 is MGHRA and CDR2 YSYEKL. With 4 bases removed from V and 0 bases from J, the gap between germline ends came to 16 bases. This CDR3 comprises 16 residues. The CDR3 bases are TGCGCCAGCAGCCGAGGAGGGGGCGGCGGCTCCTACGAGCAGTACTTC. Protein: CASSRGGGGGSYEQYF.

The chain combines TRBV6-2 or TRBV6-3 with TRBJ2-7; 9 bases align to TRBD2. J was trimmed by 4 bases and V by 11 bases; bases with no gene match: 12. CDR3 length equals 14 residues. CDR1 is MNHEY, CDR2 SVGEGT, per germline. CDR3: CAYSASGGRYEQYF. DNA for the CDR3: TGTGCCTACAGTGCCAGCGGGGGGAGGTACGAGCAGTACTTC.

With respect to this clonotype: No conserved phenylalanine or tryptophan ends this CDR3, so it is likely a read error. The chain employs TRBV19 and TRBJ2-7; D not certain. Germline assignment: CDR1 LNHDA and CDR2 SQIVND (reference sequence). There are 11 residues in the CDR3. The V and J ends lost 3 bases and 3 bases respectively, with 3 bases between them. CDR3 protein: CASSIGYEQYL. In DNA, the CDR3 is TGTGCCAGTAGTATTGGCTACGAGCAGTACTTA.

This clonotype was seen repeatedly, ten times or more. V and J are TRBV5-5 and TRBJ2-1, with 11 positions matching TRBD2. V dropped 2 bases and J dropped 6; count of bases not matched to a gene: 10. The germline gives CDR1 SGHKS, CDR2 YYEKEE (reference sequence). The CDR3 is 17 amino acids. CDR3 DNA sequence: TGTGCCAGCAGCTTTAGGATAGCGGGGGGGCGGCGCAATGAGCAGTTCTTC. Translated: CASSFRIAGGRRNEQFF. The whole variable domain, remainder taken from reference TRBV5-5 and TRBJ2-1, is DAGVTQSPTHLIKTRGQQVTLRCSPISGHKSVSWYQQVLGQGPQFIFQYYEKEERGRGNFPDRFSARQFPNYSSELNVNALLLGDSALYLCASSFRIAGGRRNEQFFGPGTRLTVL.